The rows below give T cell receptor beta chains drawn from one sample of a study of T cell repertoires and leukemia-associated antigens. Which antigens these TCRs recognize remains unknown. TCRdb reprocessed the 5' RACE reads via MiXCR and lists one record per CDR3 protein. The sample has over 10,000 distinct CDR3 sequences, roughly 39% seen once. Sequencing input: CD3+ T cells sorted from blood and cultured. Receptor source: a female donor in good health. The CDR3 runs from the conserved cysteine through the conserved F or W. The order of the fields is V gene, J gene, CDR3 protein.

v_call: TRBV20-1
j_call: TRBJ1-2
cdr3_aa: CSATEQGIDAYAGGYTF

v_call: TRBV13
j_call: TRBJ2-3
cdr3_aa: CASSHRTARLTDTQYF

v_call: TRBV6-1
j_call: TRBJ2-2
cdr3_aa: CASSEAMDGWSGELFF

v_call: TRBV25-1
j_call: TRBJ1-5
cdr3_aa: CASSGGGYQPQHF

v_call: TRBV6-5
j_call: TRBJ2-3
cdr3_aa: CAIGTTGTTDTQYF

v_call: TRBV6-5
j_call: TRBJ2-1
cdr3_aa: CASSYGTGIRLNEQFF

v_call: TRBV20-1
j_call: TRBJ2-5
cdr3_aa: CSARDQGLQETQYF

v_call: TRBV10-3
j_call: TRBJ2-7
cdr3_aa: CAISESTLIARRGSPYEQYF

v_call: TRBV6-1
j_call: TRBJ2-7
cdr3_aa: CASSERIRASYEQYF

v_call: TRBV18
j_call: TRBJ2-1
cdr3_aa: CASSPERGSLQFF

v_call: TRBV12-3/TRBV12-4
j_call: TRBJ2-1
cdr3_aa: CASSHTAGTREQFF

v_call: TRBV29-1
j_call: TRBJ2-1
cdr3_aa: CSVEDPKRNEQFF

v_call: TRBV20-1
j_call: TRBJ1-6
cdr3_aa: CSASEGQGRSPLHF

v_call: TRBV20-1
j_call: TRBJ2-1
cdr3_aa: CSASLASGRTYNEQFF

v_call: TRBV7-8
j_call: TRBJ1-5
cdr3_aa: CASSLKAWGGQPQHF

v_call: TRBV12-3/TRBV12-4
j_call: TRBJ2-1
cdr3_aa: CASSPLASLTFGEQFF

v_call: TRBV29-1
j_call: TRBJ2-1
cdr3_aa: CSVEGLDNEQFF

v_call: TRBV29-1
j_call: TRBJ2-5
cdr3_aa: CSAKGGREGETQYF

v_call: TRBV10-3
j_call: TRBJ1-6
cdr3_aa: CAIRGPMRPLHF

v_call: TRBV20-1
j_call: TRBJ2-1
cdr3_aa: CSARSSGITSYNEQFF

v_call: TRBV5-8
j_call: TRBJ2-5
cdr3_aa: CASSSRLAGFETQYF

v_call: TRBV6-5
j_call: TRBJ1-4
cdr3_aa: CASSWVANEKLFF

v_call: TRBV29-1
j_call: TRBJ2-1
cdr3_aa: CSAVGTRSSYEQFF

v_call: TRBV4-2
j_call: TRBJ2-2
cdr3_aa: CASSQVVASRGTGELFF

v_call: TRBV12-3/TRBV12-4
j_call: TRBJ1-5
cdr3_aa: CAGARDSINQPQHF

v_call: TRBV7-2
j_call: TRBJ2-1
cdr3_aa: CASSTSYNEQFF

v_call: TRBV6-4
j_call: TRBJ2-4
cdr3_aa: CASSETGGSIQYF

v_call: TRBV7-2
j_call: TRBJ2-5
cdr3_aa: CASSLDGGLMGRTQCF

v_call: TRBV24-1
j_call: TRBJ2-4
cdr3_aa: CATSDNTGTGLNIQYF

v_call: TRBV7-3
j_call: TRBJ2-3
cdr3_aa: CASSHGTSGTPSTDTQYF

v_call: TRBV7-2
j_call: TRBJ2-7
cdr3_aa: CASSAGQPEQYF

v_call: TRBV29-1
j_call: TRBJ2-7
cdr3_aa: CSAGSSYEQYF

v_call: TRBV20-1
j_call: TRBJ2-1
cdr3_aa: CSARAANSYNEQFF

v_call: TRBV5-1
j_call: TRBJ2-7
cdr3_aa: CASSQGTSGRASEQYF

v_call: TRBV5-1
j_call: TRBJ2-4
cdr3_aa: CASTVWGGDTPRTGNIQYF

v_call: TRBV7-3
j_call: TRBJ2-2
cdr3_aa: CASSLNPGAANTGELFF

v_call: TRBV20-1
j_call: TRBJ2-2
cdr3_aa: CSAPWTGGTGELFF

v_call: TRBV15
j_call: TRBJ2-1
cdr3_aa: CATRGGTSSYNEQFF

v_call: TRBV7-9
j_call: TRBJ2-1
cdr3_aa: CASSQQGNEQFF

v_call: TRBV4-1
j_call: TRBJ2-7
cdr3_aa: CASSHHTDLGGRVSYEQYF

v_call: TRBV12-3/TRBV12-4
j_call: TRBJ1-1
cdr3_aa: CASSLGRGGGKGNTEAFF

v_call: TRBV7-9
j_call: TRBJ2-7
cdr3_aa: CASNLEAVSHEQYF

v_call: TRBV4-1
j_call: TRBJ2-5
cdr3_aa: CASSQTTGASGKTQYF

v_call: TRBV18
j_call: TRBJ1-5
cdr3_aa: CASSPGQGIQPQHF

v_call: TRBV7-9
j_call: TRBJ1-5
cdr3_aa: CASSLGTVNQPQHF

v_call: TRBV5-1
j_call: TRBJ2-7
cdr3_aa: CASSLQTSATEQYF

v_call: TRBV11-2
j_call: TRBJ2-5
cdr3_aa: CASSLVSTGLETQYF

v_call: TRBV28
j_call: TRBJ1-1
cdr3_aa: CASSLDSDYTEAFF

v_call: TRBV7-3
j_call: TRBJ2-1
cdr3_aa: CASSSRGGINEQFF

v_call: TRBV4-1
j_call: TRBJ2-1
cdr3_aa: CASSRKYFQGLAEKSSYNEQFF

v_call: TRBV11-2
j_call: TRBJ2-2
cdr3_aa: CATQSAGGPSGEPFF

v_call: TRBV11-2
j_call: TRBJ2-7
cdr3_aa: CASSLASFGQVYEQYF

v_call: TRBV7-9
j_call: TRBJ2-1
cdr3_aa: CASSFQRESLYNEQFF

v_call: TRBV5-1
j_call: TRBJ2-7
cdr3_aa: CASSLAAHEYGQYF